The 20 T cell receptor beta chains below were found in one sample sequenced in a study of blood T cells in healthy people across ages. The second PCR ran about 6 to 11 cycles with a sample-barcoded 5' primer and J-beta primers. TCRdb reprocessed the 5' RACE reads via MiXCR and lists one record per CDR3 protein. Of over 1,500,000 distinct CDR3 sequences detected, approximately 50% appear once; the ten largest clones hold more than 2%. Source material: blood. Source of these receptors: a woman between 40 and 55 years old in good health.

The chain combines TRBV28 with TRBJ1-6, with D unresolved. The germline V gene encodes CDR1 MDHEN and CDR2 SYDVKM. The CDR3 spans 17 residues. With 1 base removed from V and 6 bases from J, the gap between germline ends came to 16 bases. The CDR3 is CASSLFSKGFLNSPLHF. In DNA, the CDR3 is TGTGCCAGCAGTTTATTTAGTAAGGGTTTCCTTAATTCACCCCTCCACTTT.

The chain joins TRBV7-9 to TRBJ1-2; 8 bases are shared with TRBD1. There are 15 residues in the CDR3. V gave up 5 bases and J gave up 3 bases; unmatched junction bases: 8. Germline lookup yields CDR1 SEHNR and CDR2 FQNEAQ (reference sequence). The CDR3 loop reads CASSPTGVPHYGYTF. For the CDR3, the DNA is TGTGCCAGCAGCCCGACAGGGGTTCCTCACTATGGCTACACCTTC.

This clonotype appeared a few times. The genes are TRBV10-2 and TRBJ2-7, with 8 bases identical to TRBD1. The CDR3 is made up of 14 amino acids. Germline V gene sequence: CDR1 WSHSY, CDR2 SAAADI. V shed 1 base and J 6 bases; nucleotides not matched to a gene: 5. CDR3 in DNA: TGCGCCAGCAGTGAGTTGGACAGGGTTCGCGAGCAGTACTTC. Amino acid sequence: CASSELDRVREQYF.

The genes are TRBV6-1 and TRBJ2-5; 14 nucleotides line up with TRBD2. The closer fit of TRBJ2-7 to the DNA end suggests the J call may be wrong. Germline V gene sequence: CDR1 MNHNS, CDR2 SASEGT. The CDR3 runs to 16 residues. The CDR3 region is CASSAGLAGATYEQYF. The CDR3 DNA sequence: TGTGCCAGCAGTGCGGGACTAGCGGGGGCTACCTACGAGCAGTACTTC.

V and J are TRBV14 and TRBJ2-1; maybe TRBD1 (6 bases). The CDR3 is 14 amino acids. V was pared by 2 bases and J by 9 bases, with 14 bases between. The V gene's germline CDR1 is SGHDN and CDR2 FVKESK. CDR3 in amino acids: CASSQSALRGEQFF. The CDR3 DNA reads TGTGCCAGCAGCCAAAGTGCCCTCAGGGGTGAGCAGTTCTTC. Full variable domain (rest looked up from reference TRBV14 and TRBJ2-1): EAGVTQFPSHSVIEKGQTVTLRCDPISGHDNLYWYRRVMGKEIKFLLHFVKESKQDESGMPNNRFLAERTGGTYSTLKVQPAELEDSGVYFCASSQSALRGEQFFGPGTRLTVL.

Notes on this clonotype: Compared with germline, one end of the junction differs, possibly owing to a read error. V gene TRBV5-1 combines with J gene TRBJ2-3, with 8 bases lining up with TRBD1. CDR1 is SGHRS and CDR2 is YFSETQ in the germline V gene. The CDR3 has 16 residues. The CDR3 loop is CAGSFADRGITDTQYF. DNA for the CDR3: TGCGCCGGCAGCTTCGCAGACAGGGGAATCACAGATACGCAGTATTTT. The full variable domain, completed using reference TRBV5-1 and TRBJ2-3, is KAGVTQTPRYLIKTRGQQVTLSCSPISGHRSVSWYQQTPGQGLQFLFEYFSETQRNKGNFPGRFSGRQFSNSRSEMNVSTLELGDSALYLCAGSFADRGITDTQYFGPGTRLTVL.

V usage is TRBV4-2 and J usage is TRBJ1-2; 10 nucleotides agree with TRBD1. This CDR3 spans 18 amino acids. Germline lookup yields CDR1 LGHNA and CDR2 YNFKEQ. The V segment lost 0 bases and the J segment 3 bases; nucleotides outside the gene matches: 10. The CDR3, as DNA: TGTGCCAGCAGCCAAGAGGGACCGGGACAGGGGACCTACTATGGCTACACCTTC. Translated: CASSQEGPGQGTYYGYTF.

The genes are TRBV4-1 and TRBJ1-4; 10 bases are a match to TRBD1. V lost 4 bases to trimming and J lost 8 bases; unmatched junction nucleotides: 7. The CDR3 runs 15 residues. CDR1 and CDR2 (germline): MGHRA, YSYEKL. The CDR3 bases are TGCGCCAGCAGCCTACCGGGGACAGGGGTGGAAAAACTGTTTTTT. Protein: CASSLPGTGVEKLFF.

This rearrangement joins TRBV29-1 to TRBJ2-3, with D hard to call. V lost 4 bases to trimming and J lost 0 bases, with 23 bases between them. In germline, CDR1 is SQVTM, CDR2 ANQGSEA. The CDR3 is 18 residues long. The CDR3 DNA follows: TGCAGCGTTGTAGGTTTACAGAGAACCCCCTACAGCACAGATACGCAGTATTTT. This sequence encodes CSVVGLQRTPYSTDTQYF.

The CDR3 sequence: CASRDGQGLETQYF. The CDR3 nucleotides read TGTGCCAGCAGGGATGGACAGGGCCTAGAGACCCAGTACTTC. The gene calls are TRBV6-2 or TRBV6-3 and TRBJ2-5; 8 bases are a match to TRBD1. V lost 6 bases and J lost 4; bases outside the gene matches: 7. Germline CDR1 MNHEY, CDR2 SVGEGT. The CDR3 consists of 14 residues.

The chain employs TRBV20-1 and TRBJ2-4; D may be TRBD2 (6 bases). CDR1 DFQATT and CDR2 SNEGSKA come from the germline V gene (reference sequence). The CDR3 loop spans 15 amino acids. Trimming stripped 7 bases from V and 3 bases from J, with 19 bases between. CDR3 DNA: TGCAGTGAACGAGGAGGAGGGGTAGACAAAAACATTCAGTACTTC. It codes for CSERGGGVDKNIQYF.

The gene calls are TRBV28 and TRBJ2-5, with 12 bases identical to TRBD2. Germline values: CDR1 MDHEN, CDR2 SYDVKM. This CDR3 is 18 amino acids long. The junction had 11 bases not matched to a gene; V was cut back by 5 bases and J by 1 base. CDR3 sequence (DNA): TGTGCCAGCAGTCTCGCACCAGGACTAGCGGGGACCCAAGAGACCCAGTACTTC. This translates into CASSLAPGLAGTQETQYF.

CDR3 region: CSAQDGAGGNQPQHF. The DNA for the CDR3 is TGCAGTGCTCAAGATGGGGCAGGGGGCAATCAGCCCCAGCATTTT. The J gene is TRBJ1-5, the V gene TRBV20-1, with D tentatively TRBD1 (6 bases). V was trimmed by 5 bases and J by 2 bases, leaving 16 bases between them. The CDR3 has 15 amino acids. The V gene's germline CDR1 is DFQATT and CDR2 SNEGSKA (reference sequence).

This chain joins TRBV27 and TRBJ2-4; D is possibly TRBD2 (6 bases). Germline loops: CDR1 MNHEY, CDR2 SMNVEV (reference sequence). There are 15 residues in the CDR3. Trimming pared 4 bases from V and 6 bases from J, leaving 16 bases between. Written as DNA, the CDR3 is TGTGCCAGCAGTTATTCAGGAGGGGCGGGAAACATTCAGTACTTC. This sequence encodes CASSYSGGAGNIQYF.

The chain employs TRBV7-2 and TRBJ2-5; no reliable D call. Germline V gene sequence: CDR1 SGHTA, CDR2 FQGNSA. The CDR3 totals 13 residues. V was cut by 3 bases and J by 4 bases, with 9 bases left in between. The chain's CDR3 is CASSFRASETQYF. In DNA, the CDR3 is TGTGCCAGCAGCTTCCGGGCCTCAGAGACCCAGTACTTC.

This clonotype was found once. The rearrangement links TRBV9 to TRBJ2-3; 11 bases align to TRBD2. Germline CDR1 and CDR2: SGDLS and YYNGEE. The CDR3 runs 18 residues. The junction had 10 bases not matched to a gene; V was cut back by 2 bases and J by 2 bases. CDR3 sequence: CASSVTLAGGILTDTQYF. CDR3 DNA: TGTGCCAGCAGCGTCACCCTAGCGGGGGGCATTCTCACAGATACGCAGTATTTT.

The chain couples TRBV3-1 to TRBJ2-5; 8 nucleotides align to TRBD2. The DNA end is more similar to TRBJ2-7, so the J call may be wrong. In germline, CDR1 is LGHDT, CDR2 YNNKEL (reference sequence). This CDR3 comprises 14 residues. The CDR3 spells CASSETGGLNEQYF. In DNA form, the CDR3 reads TGTGCCAGCAGCGAAACGGGGGGGCTCAACGAGCAGTACTTC.

The chain is built from TRBV7-2 and TRBJ1-2, with D hard to call. Germline CDR1 is SGHTA and CDR2 is FQGNSA. The CDR3 runs to 15 residues. The germline V and J ends were trimmed by 0 bases and 4 bases, with 12 bases remaining between them. CDR3 sequence: CASSLAHGKPYGYTF. The CDR3 nucleotides are TGTGCCAGCAGCTTAGCGCACGGGAAGCCCTATGGCTACACCTTC.

This chain links TRBV4-3 with TRBJ2-5, with D possibly TRBD1 on 5 matching bases. The CDR3 extends over 15 amino acids. Trimming took off 1 base at V and 4 bases at J, with 13 bases between the two ends. Germline V gene data show CDR1 as LGHNA and CDR2 as YSLEER. The CDR3 region has the DNA TGCGCCAGCAGCCAAGCCAGGGTGCCGCGAGAGACCCAGTACTTC. Its protein product is CASSQARVPRETQYF.

This clonotype has a handful of counts. V and J are TRBV28 and TRBJ2-1, with D unresolved. The ends were cut back, 6 bases at V and 1 base at J, with 13 bases in the middle. Germline V gene data show CDR1 as MDHEN and CDR2 as SYDVKM. The CDR3 contains 15 residues. CDR3 sequence: CASRANGVSYNEQFF. CDR3 coding DNA: TGTGCCAGCAGAGCTAATGGGGTATCCTACAATGAGCAGTTCTTC.